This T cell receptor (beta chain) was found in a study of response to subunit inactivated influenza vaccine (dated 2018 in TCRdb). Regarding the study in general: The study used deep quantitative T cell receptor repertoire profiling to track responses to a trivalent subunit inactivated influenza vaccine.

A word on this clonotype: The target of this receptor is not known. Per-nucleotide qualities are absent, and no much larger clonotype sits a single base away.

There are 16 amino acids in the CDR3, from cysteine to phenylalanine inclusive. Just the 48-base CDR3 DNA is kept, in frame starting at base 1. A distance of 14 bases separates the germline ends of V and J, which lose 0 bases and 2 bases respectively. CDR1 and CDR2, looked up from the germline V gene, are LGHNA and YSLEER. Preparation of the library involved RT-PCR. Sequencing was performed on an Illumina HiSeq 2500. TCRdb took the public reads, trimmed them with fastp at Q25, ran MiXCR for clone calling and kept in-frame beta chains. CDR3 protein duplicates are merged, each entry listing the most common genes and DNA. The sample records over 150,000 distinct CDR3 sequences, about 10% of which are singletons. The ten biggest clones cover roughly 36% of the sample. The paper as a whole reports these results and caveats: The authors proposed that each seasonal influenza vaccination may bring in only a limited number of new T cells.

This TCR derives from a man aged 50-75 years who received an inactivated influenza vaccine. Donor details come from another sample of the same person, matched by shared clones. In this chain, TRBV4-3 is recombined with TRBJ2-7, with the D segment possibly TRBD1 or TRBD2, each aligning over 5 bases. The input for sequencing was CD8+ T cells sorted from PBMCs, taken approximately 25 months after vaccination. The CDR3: CASSQDLPGRAYEQYF. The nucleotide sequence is TGCGCCAGCAGCCAAGATTTACCGGGACGGGCCTACGAGCAGTACTTC.